Only a few counts were recorded for the clone carrying this T cell receptor (beta chain). Through a sample-barcoded 5' primer and a J-beta primer mix, a second PCR was run for roughly 7 to 11 cycles. TCRdb called the 5' RACE reads again in MiXCR, with one record for every CDR3 protein. The repertoire includes about 780,000 distinct CDR3 sequences, 25% to 30% of them detected once, and 3% sits in the top ten. This sample is drawn from a study of blood T cells in healthy people across ages. Healthy individuals of Caucasian origin from Russia, aged roughly 6 to 95, served as donors. Per the germline V gene, CDR1 is LGHDT and CDR2 is YNNKEL (reference sequence). This CDR3 spans 16 amino acids. The V segment lost 0 bases and the J segment 4 bases; nucleotides outside the gene matches: 3. A further study also used this sample, focusing on T cells of mothers and their children.

The specimen sequenced was blood. The genes are TRBV3-1 and TRBJ2-5; 12 bases line up with TRBD2. This clonotype was obtained from a boy aged 5-17 years in good health. The DNA for the CDR3 is TGTGCCAGCAGCCAAGATGCGGGACTAGCGGGAGAGACCCAGTACTTC. Translation: CASSQDAGLAGETQYF.